The clone carrying this TCR beta chain was detected once. This CDR3 has 18 residues. The V end was cut by 6 bases, the J end by 0 bases, with 18 bases between. Per germline, CDR1 LNHDA and CDR2 SQIVND (reference sequence). The time point is: persistent/refractory GD, antithyroid drugs over 5 years with positive TRAb. PBMC-extracted RNA yielded the TCR library. Construction of TCR beta libraries relied on iRepertoire HTBI primers and on Arm-PCR targeting CDR3 regions. TCRdb ran MiXCR on the multiplex PCR reads and lists one entry per CDR3 protein. The sample includes some 330,000 distinct CDR3 sequences, roughly 24% of them seen just once. The sample originates from a study of regulatory T cells in long-lasting Graves disease.

The chain carries TRBV19 and TRBJ2-6; no clear D gene. This receptor was obtained from a woman aged 40 to 50 with Graves disease. Material: peripheral blood mononuclear cells (PBMCs), obtained when the disease was refractory, from a patient treated with antithyroid drugs. The DNA for the CDR3 is TGTGCCAGTAGCGAGATACCCAAGTTAAGCTCTGGGGCCAACGTCCTGACTTTC. Protein: CASSEIPKLSSGANVLTF.